This TCR beta chain was documented in a study of cytomegalovirus exposure and HLA in healthy donors. Germline lookup yields CDR1 MNHNS and CDR2 SASEGT. The CDR3 contains 15 residues. Trimming took off 4 bases at V and 0 bases at J, with 12 bases between the two ends. Primers included in the PCR were 60 Vbeta and 13 Jbeta primers. Libraries were prepared by immunoSEQ multiplex PCR; TCRdb keeps only in-frame clonotypes and omits some of them. The repertoire holds about 93,000 clones, with over 60% as singletons. Findings and limits, study-wide: With DRB1 most and HLA-C fewest, TCR association rates differed between HLA loci in a later analysis.

Comments on this clone: Its antigen is unknown.

The receptor's source is a boy between 10 and 17 years old in good health and CMV-seropositive. The sample consisted of PBMCs. V is TRBV6-1 and J is TRBJ1-1; D remains ambiguous. The CDR3 DNA is TGTGCCAGCAGTGCCCCGTCGGGGATGAACACTGAAGCTTTCTTT. It yields the protein CASSAPSGMNTEAFF.